This TCR beta chain was recorded in a study of CD8+ T cells in alopecia areata. This clone was observed a few times. Its antigen remains unidentified. Germline values: CDR1 MNHEY, CDR2 SMNVEV (reference sequence). Trimming took 4 bases from V and 6 from J; bases not matched to a gene: 5. The CDR3 runs to 15 residues. In each case, RNA was isolated and then reverse transcribed into cDNA as the sequencing template. The method was immunoSEQ multiplex PCR; TCRdb's version includes in-frame clones alone and lacks a portion of them. The table lists approximately 180,000 clones, about 53% of them singletons. General observations from the study: Against the mouse data, patients shared TCRs less clearly, possibly for HLA reasons.

Treatment of the sample: oral pan-JAK inhibitor, 5-10 mg twice daily. The sequence derives from a human donor with alopecia areata. Sample: CD8+ T cells sorted from blood, taken at week 24, from a patient treated with tofacitinib. The rearrangement joins TRBV27 to TRBJ1-6; 8 positions match TRBD1. The CDR3: CASSYMTGVNSPLHF. The CDR3 bases are TGTGCCAGCAGTTACATGACAGGGGTTAATTCACCCCTCCACTTT.